This T cell receptor beta chain was recovered during a study of shared clonotypes between healthy human individuals. This clone has ten or more counts. The assay used deep level. The table came from immunoSEQ multiplex PCR; TCRdb's copy has only in-frame clones and leaves some out. The sample has roughly 450,000 clones, roughly 78% seen once. CDR3 length: 15 amino acids. V usage is TRBV21-1 and J usage is TRBJ2-7; the table names TRBD1, a call not compared with the DNA. TRBV21-1 is recorded as a pseudogene. This clonotype was obtained from a woman aged 40 to 50 in good health. Some clones in this sample may be carry-over from other donors' samples. The sample consisted of PBMCs. CDR3 protein: CASSRSTESSYEQYF. The CDR3, as DNA: TGTGCCAGCAGCAGATCGACAGAGAGCTCCTACGAGCAGTACTTC.